Each of the 26 T cell receptor beta chains below was sequenced from the same sample in a study of tumor-infiltrating lymphocytes in primary liver carcinoma. Production of TCR beta cDNA used roughly 500 ng total RNA together with a constant-region primer. Nested multiplex PCR, run for three rounds with slightly modified ARM-PCR, yielded TCR beta libraries. TRBV1-TRBV30 forward primers paired with a C-beta reverse primer were used in the first two PCR rounds, which ran approximately 10 cycles each. Using its own MiXCR run on the multiplex PCR reads, TCRdb lists one record per CDR3 protein. In the table there are roughly 80,000 distinct CDR3 sequences, 69% of which are singletons. Unsorted bulk tissue, about 19-31 mg of it, served as the source for co-extraction of RNA and DNA. Sequencing was done on a sample of tumor-adjacent normal liver tissue. The receptors derive from a man aged 40-55 years with primary liver carcinoma and hepatitis B virus infection.

This clonotype appeared many times. The rearrangement joins TRBV29-1 to TRBJ1-1; a weak D match, TRBD1 (5 bases). Trimming left V 4 bases short and J 0 bases short, with 15 bases between. Germline values: CDR1 SQVTM, CDR2 ANQGSEA. The CDR3 has 15 amino acids. CDR3: CSVGKGWGMNTEAFF. CDR3 nucleotides: TGCAGCGTTGGTAAGGGCTGGGGGATGAACACTGAAGCTTTCTTT.

On this clonotype: This likely comes from a read error, as the CDR3 has no conserved phenylalanine or tryptophan at its end. It is unclear where the CDR3 begins or ends on the DNA, so no DNA is shown, and the CDR3 is as TCRdb lists it. This chain connects TRBV6-5 to TRBJ2-5; the DNA was not used to check the table's D call, TRBD1. The length of the CDR3 is 13 amino acids, counting both ends. In germline, CDR1 is MNHEY, CDR2 SVGAGI. The CDR3 region is CTSSYPGAETHYV.

About this clonotype: This is likely a read error, given that the CDR3 carries no conserved phenylalanine or tryptophan at its end. The V call is TRBV6-2 or TRBV6-3, the J call TRBJ2-7; D is undetermined. CDR1 is MNHEY and CDR2 is SVGEGT in the germline V gene. The V gene lost 4 bases and the J gene lost 2 bases, with 9 bases spanning the gap. The CDR3 contains 13 residues. The CDR3 reads CASSLDATYEQYL. DNA for the CDR3: TGTGCCAGCAGTTTGGACGCTACCTACGAGCAGTACCTC.

This clonotype turned up a few times. Mismatch with germline at one junction end may stem from a read error. The chain has TRBV7-8 and TRBJ2-7; 7 bases are shared with TRBD1. CDR1 is SGHVS, CDR2 FQNEAQ, per germline. The CDR3 has 13 amino acids. The CDR3 protein is CASSRDSFYEQYF. The CDR3 DNA is TGTGCCAGCAGCCGGGACAGCTTCTACGAGCAATACTTC.

Concerning this clonotype: At one boundary the junction diverges from the germline segment, which might be a read error. This sequence joins TRBV4-1 and TRBJ2-3; D gene ambiguous. CDR1 is MGHRA and CDR2 is YSYEKL in the germline V gene. This CDR3 region has 13 residues. CDR3 nucleotide sequence: TGCGCCAGCAGCGCGATTAGTACAGATACGCGGTATTTT. This sequence encodes CASSAISTDTRYF.

This chain uses TRBV7-8 with TRBJ2-1; D uncertain. Trimming removed 5 bases from V and 10 bases from J, with 15 bases in between. The CDR3 covers 13 residues. Germline V lookup: CDR1 SGHVS, CDR2 FQNEAQ. CDR3 residues: CASSLGRTGEQFF. The DNA of the CDR3 is TGTGCCAGCAGCCTAGGGCGGACCGGGGAGCAGTTCTTC.

Details on this clonotype: The junction departs from germline at one end; a sequencing error may be responsible. DNA for the CDR3: TGTGCCAGCAGCTATATTAGCACTGAAACTTTCTTT. This codes for CASSYISTETFF. This chain connects TRBV6-2 or TRBV6-3 to TRBJ1-1; D is uncertain. The CDR3 covers 12 residues. Germline CDR1 is MNHEY and CDR2 is SVGEGT.

Notes on this clonotype: Since no conserved phenylalanine or tryptophan closes the CDR3, a read error is the likely cause. The rearrangement joins TRBV6-6 to TRBJ2-1; a possible D gene is TRBD2 (7 bases). The V gene's germline CDR1 is MNHNY and CDR2 SVGAGI (reference sequence). The CDR3 has 15 residues. V shed 7 bases and J shed 6 bases, with 19 bases lying between them. CDR3 sequence (DNA): TGTGCCAGCAATCCCAGGGGAGGGAGGGGCAATGAGCAGTTCCTC. Protein sequence: CASNPRGGRGNEQFL.

Of note for this clonotype: One end of the junction fails to match germline, which may point to a read error. The chain couples TRBV10-3 to TRBJ1-1; no clear D gene. CDR3 length: 14 residues. The germline gives CDR1 ENHRY, CDR2 SYGVKD. The CDR3 DNA follows: TGTGCCATCAGTGTCTCAGACATGAAAACTGAAGCTCTCTTT. It is translated as CAISVSDMKTEALF.

Turning to this clonotype: A junction boundary mismatches the germline segment, possibly from a read error. The gene calls are TRBV4-3 and TRBJ2-3, with unresolved D. The CDR3 length is 13 residues. In germline, CDR1 is LGHNA, CDR2 YSLEER. The CDR3 region is CASSQDRRDTQYF. DNA for the CDR3: TGCGCCAGCAGCCAAGATCGCCGAGATACGCAGTACTTT.

In this sample, this clonotype turned up once. This chain joins TRBV19 and TRBJ2-7; D is possibly TRBD1 (6 bases). The CDR3 consists of 14 residues. Germline CDR1 reads LNHDA; CDR2 reads SQIVND (reference sequence). Trimming removed 3 bases from V and 0 bases from J, with 9 bases in between. CDR3: CASSITGSSYEQYF. CDR3 bases: TGTGCCAGTAGTATTACAGGGAGCTCCTACGAGCAGTACTTC.

This clonotype was recorded a few times. This rearrangement joins TRBV6-5 to TRBJ1-2; the match to TRBD1 covers 7 bases. V lost 1 base and J lost 6; bases outside the gene matches: 2. The CDR3 spans 13 residues. CDR1 MNHEY and CDR2 SVGAGI come from the germline V gene. CDR3 sequence: CASSYFQGDGYTF. The CDR3 nucleotides read TGTGCCAGCAGTTACTTCCAGGGGGATGGCTACACCTTC.

This chain joins TRBV6-5 and TRBJ2-7; TRBD2 agrees at 13 bases. V was pared by 7 bases and J by 6 bases, with 6 bases of the junction left unmatched. From germline, CDR1 is MNHEY and CDR2 SVGAGI. The length of the CDR3 is 14 residues. The CDR3 nucleotides are TGTGCCAGCATGAGACTAGCGGGAGGTGGCGAGCAGTACTTC. It translates to CASMRLAGGGEQYF.

There are many counts of this clonotype. The chain links TRBV28 to TRBJ2-1; TRBD2 agrees at 16 bases. Germline V CDR1 and CDR2: MDHEN, SYDVKM. There are 14 residues in the CDR3. After removal of 10 bases from V and 7 bases from J, the junction contained 4 bases not matched to a gene. The DNA for the CDR3 is TGTGCCACCATGGGACTAGCGGGAGGGAATGAGCAGTTCTTC. Translation gives CATMGLAGGNEQFF.

In the case of this clonotype: The CDR3 ends on some other residue instead of the conserved phenylalanine or tryptophan, so this is likely a read error. The chain combines TRBV29-1 with TRBJ2-7, with TRBD1 as a possible D gene (5 bases). V gave up 6 bases and J gave up 9 bases, with 18 bases separating them. The CDR3 sequence is 12 residues long. Germline V gene lookup returns CDR1 SQVTM and CDR2 ANQGSEA. The CDR3 nucleotides are TGCAGCGTCACGTCGGAAGGGGCTCGGCAGTACTTG. This gives the protein CSVTSEGARQYL.

Of note for this clonotype: Possible read error: a much larger clone is one base away. The chain links TRBV7-9 to TRBJ2-1; D is unresolved. This CDR3 has 12 residues. Germline V gene sequence: CDR1 SEHNR, CDR2 FQNEAQ (reference sequence). CDR3 sequence (DNA): TGTACCAGCAGCCCACCCTACAATGAGCAGTTCTTC. It encodes CTSSPPYNEQFF. Supplemented by reference TRBV7-9 and TRBJ2-1, the full variable domain reads DTGVSQNPRHKITKRGQNVTFRCDPISEHNRLYWYRQTLGQGPEFLTYFQNEAQLEKSRLLSDRFSAERPKGSFSTLEIQRTEQGDSAMYLCTSSPPYNEQFFGPGTRLTVL.

Note on this clonotype: Being one base from a much bigger clone, this may be a read error. The chain uses TRBV5-1 and TRBJ1-1, with no clear D. This CDR3 is 12 amino acids long. Germline V gives CDR1 SGHRS, CDR2 YFSETQ. The CDR3 loop is CANSLVGSWVFF. The CDR3 bases are TGCGCCAACAGCTTGGTCGGGTCTTGGGTTTTCTTT. The variable domain in full, completed from reference TRBV5-1 and TRBJ1-1, reads KAGVTQTPRYLIKTRGQQVTLSCSPISGHRSVSWYQQTPGQGLQFLFEYFSETQRNKGNFPGRFSGRQFSNSRSEMNVSTLELGDSALYLCANSLVGSWVFFGQGTRLTVV.

This sequence joins TRBV11-2 and TRBJ2-7; TRBD1 might be the D (5 bases). The V end lost 5 bases, the J end lost 5 bases, and 25 bases lay between the germline ends. The CDR3 has 17 amino acids. Per germline, CDR1 SGHAT and CDR2 FQNNGV. This CDR3 reads CASSGTLGLIRPNEQYF. CDR3 coding DNA: TGTGCCAGCAGCGGAACCCTGGGGCTGATTCGCCCTAACGAGCAGTACTTC.

Note on this clonotype: The junction departs from germline at one end; a sequencing error may be responsible. The rearrangement uses TRBV11-2 and TRBJ1-4; D remains unclear. The CDR3 extends over 16 amino acids. The V gene's germline CDR1 is SGHAT and CDR2 FQNNGV. CDR3 coding DNA: TGTGCCAGCAGCCCCGGCATAGCTCCAATCAATGAAAAACTGTTTTTC. It yields the protein CASSPGIAPINEKLFF.

On this clonotype: The junction differs from germline at one of its ends, possibly a read error. CDR3 sequence: CANSHVSFSGNEQLF. The CDR3, as DNA: TGTGCCAACAGCCATGTTAGTTTTTCCGGCAATGAGCAGTTGTTC. The rearrangement uses TRBV4-2 and TRBJ2-1; D call uncertain. The germline gives CDR1 LGHNA, CDR2 YNFKEQ. The CDR3 contains 15 residues.

This clonotype was counted at least ten times. The J gene is TRBJ1-2, the V gene TRBV28; no clear D. Trimming cost V 8 bases and J 0 bases, with 16 bases left between them. The CDR3 totals 15 residues. Germline V lookup: CDR1 MDHEN, CDR2 SYDVKM. Here the CDR3 DNA reads TGTGCCAGCCACTACATTCAGAGCCCTAACTATGGCTACACCTTC. Amino acid sequence: CASHYIQSPNYGYTF.

A remark on this clonotype: A much larger clone differs from this one at a single base, so this may be a read error. The chain has TRBV6-2 or TRBV6-3 and TRBJ1-1; the D is unclear. Germline assignment: CDR1 MNHEY and CDR2 SVGEGT. V lost 8 bases to trimming and J lost 2 bases, with 9 bases between them. The CDR3 runs to 12 residues. CDR3 sequence reads: CASGIRNTEAFF. As DNA, the CDR3 is TGTGCCAGCGGGATACGTAACACTGAAGCTTTCTTT.

The sample holds a few counts of this clonotype. A much larger clonotype is one base distant, so this may be a read error. This rearrangement joins TRBV28 to TRBJ1-1, with D possibly TRBD1 on 5 matching bases. Germline V lookup: CDR1 MDHEN, CDR2 SYDVKM. This CDR3 contains 12 residues. The CDR3 sequence is CASSWGKKEALF. CDR3 DNA: TGTGCCAGCAGTTGGGGGAAGAAAGAAGCTCTCTTT.

A note on this clonotype: No conserved phenylalanine or tryptophan is present at the end of the CDR3, so a read error is the likely explanation. The chain uses TRBV29-1 and TRBJ2-5; the match to TRBD2 covers 7 bases. Germline V gene lookup returns CDR1 SQVTM and CDR2 ANQGSEA. The CDR3 contains 12 residues. V was clipped by 6 bases and J by 4 bases; unmatched bases: 5. For the CDR3, the DNA is TGCAGCGTAGGGAGCGGGACAGAGACCCAGTACATC. Translated, it gives CSVGSGTETQYI.

The CDR3 loop is CASSVSGGVGSPLHF. CDR3 in DNA: TGTGCCAGCAGCGTTAGTGGGGGGGTAGGGTCACCCCTCCACTTT. This chain connects TRBV9 to TRBJ1-6; possibly TRBD1 for D (5 bases). The CDR3 runs 15 residues. Trimming shortened V by 2 bases and J by 10 bases, and 16 bases separated the two germline ends. Germline V CDR1 and CDR2: SGDLS, YYNGEE.

As for this clonotype: Mismatch with germline at one junction end may stem from a read error. CDR3 loop: CANSYRLAGVSYEQYF. In DNA, the CDR3 is TGTGCCAACAGTTACAGGCTAGCGGGAGTATCCTACGAGCAGTACTTC. This rearrangement joins TRBV6-2 or TRBV6-3 to TRBJ2-7; TRBD2 agrees at 10 bases. Germline CDR1 and CDR2: MNHEY and SVGEGT. This CDR3 contains 16 residues.